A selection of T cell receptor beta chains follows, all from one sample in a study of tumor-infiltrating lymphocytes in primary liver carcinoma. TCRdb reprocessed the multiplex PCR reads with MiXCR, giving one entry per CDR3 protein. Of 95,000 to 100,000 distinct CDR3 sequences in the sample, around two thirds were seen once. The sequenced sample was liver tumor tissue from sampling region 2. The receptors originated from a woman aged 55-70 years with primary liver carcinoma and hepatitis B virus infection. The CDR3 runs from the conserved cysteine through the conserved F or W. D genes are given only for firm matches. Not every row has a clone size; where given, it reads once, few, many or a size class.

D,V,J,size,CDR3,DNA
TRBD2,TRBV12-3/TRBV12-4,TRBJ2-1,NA,CAIGCLSSGPYNEQFF,TGTGCCATCGGATGCCTATCTAGCGGGCCCTACAATGAGCAGTTCTTC
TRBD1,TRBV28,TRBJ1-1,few,CASRPGTGFTLLMNTEAFF,TGTGCCAGCAGGCCCGGGACAGGTTTTACACTACTCATGAACACTGAAGCTTTCTTT
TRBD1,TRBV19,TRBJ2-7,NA,CASCTGTGGEEQYF,TGTGCCAGTTGTACCGGGACAGGGGGAGAAGAGCAGTACTTC
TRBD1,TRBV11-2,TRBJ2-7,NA,CASSSDRGYERYF,TGTGCCAGTAGCTCCGACAGGGGCTACGAGCGGTACTTC
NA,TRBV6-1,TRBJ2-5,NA,CATLALHQETQYF,TGTGCCACCCTCGCACTGCATCAAGAGACCCAGTACTTC
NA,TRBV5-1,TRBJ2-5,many,CASSIPGFQETQYF,TGCGCCAGCAGCATACCGGGATTTCAAGAGACCCAGTACTTC
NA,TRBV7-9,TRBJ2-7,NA,CASSPGSRVYEQYF,TGTGCCAGCAGCCCCGGGAGCAGGGTGTACGAGCAGTACTTC
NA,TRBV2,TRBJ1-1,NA,CASRPQGNTEAFF,TGTGCCAGCAGGCCACAGGGGAACACTGAAGCTTTCTTT
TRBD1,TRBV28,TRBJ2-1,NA,CASSPAGTAIYDEQFF,TGTGCCAGCAGTCCCGCCGGGACAGCCATCTACGATGAGCAGTTCTTC
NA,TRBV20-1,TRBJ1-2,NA,CSAANREHSYGYTF,TGCAGTGCTGCGAACAGGGAGCACTCCTATGGCTACACCTTC
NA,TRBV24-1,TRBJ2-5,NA,CATSGDSGYQEAQYF,TGTGCCACCAGTGGAGACAGTGGTTACCAAGAGGCCCAGTACTTC
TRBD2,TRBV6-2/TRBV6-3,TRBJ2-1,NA,CASTGTSGRSFYIQQFF,TGTGCCAGCACCGGGACTAGCGGGAGGTCCTTTTACATTCAGCAGTTCTTC
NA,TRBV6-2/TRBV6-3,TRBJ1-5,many,CASKFQDNQPQHF,TGTGCCAGCAAATTTCAGGACAATCAGCCCCAGCATTTT
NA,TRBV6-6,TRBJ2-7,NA,CVNSSGLIYEQYF,TGTGTCAACAGTTCCGGACTGATCTACGAGCAGTACTTC
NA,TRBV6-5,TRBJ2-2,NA,CASSTKKGGDGTGELFF,TGTGCCAGCAGTACGAAAAAGGGAGGAGATGGTACCGGGGAGCTGTTTTTT
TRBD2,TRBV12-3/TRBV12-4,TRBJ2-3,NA,CASSSAGLTTYTQYF,TGTGCCAGCAGTTCTGCGGGACTAACCACATATACGCAGTATTTT
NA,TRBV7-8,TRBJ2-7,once,CANSSRCGAYEQYF,TGTGCCAACAGCTCCCGTTGCGGTGCCTACGAGCAGTACTTC
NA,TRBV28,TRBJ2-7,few,CASTEGGGVSYEQYF,TGTGCCAGCACTGAAGGAGGGGGGGTCTCCTACGAGCAGTACTTC
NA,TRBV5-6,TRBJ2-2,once,CVSSFDAGTVNTGELFF,TGTGTCAGCAGTTTTGACGCCGGGACTGTGAACACCGGGGAGCTGTTTTTT